These 21 T cell receptor beta chains share one sample of origin, sequenced in a study of CD8+CD57+ T cells in acquired aplastic anemia. The study profiled TCR beta VDJ and CDR3 using genomic DNA as template. From the reads, TCRdb called clonotypes with MiXCR, one entry per CDR3 protein. This sample has just over 400,000 distinct CDR3 sequences, with 60% to 80% found just once. Input material: sorted CD4+, CD8+, or CD8+CD57+ T cells (not recorded which) from PBMCs. These TCRs come from a human donor in good health, serving as a control.

As for this clonotype: At one boundary the junction diverges from the germline segment, which might be a read error. The CDR3: CASSPGGAAGGQHF. The CDR3 DNA follows: TGTGCCAGCAGCCCGGGGGGGGCCGCCGGGGGCCAACATTTT. The gene calls are TRBV7-3 and TRBJ2-3, with 8 bases that match TRBD2. Germline loops: CDR1 SGHTA, CDR2 FQGTGA. The CDR3 sequence is 14 residues long.

The rearrangement uses TRBV7-2 and TRBJ1-1; TRBD1 might be the D (5 bases). Trimming left V 8 bases short and J 6 bases short, with 16 bases between. The CDR3 totals 13 residues. The V gene's germline CDR1 is SGHTA and CDR2 FQGNSA. DNA of the CDR3: TGTGCCAGCCTACGAGGGGACCCGCCTGAAGCTTTCTTT. This codes for CASLRGDPPEAFF.

This clonotype has more than one count but fewer than ten. V and J are TRBV29-1 and TRBJ2-7; 7 nucleotides line up with TRBD1. V lost 7 bases to trimming and J lost 1 base; unmatched junction nucleotides: 7. Germline CDR1 SQVTM, CDR2 ANQGSEA. The CDR3 extends over 13 amino acids. The CDR3 coding sequence is TGCAGCGACCTCCGGGACAGATCCTACGAGCAGTACTTC. It is translated as CSDLRDRSYEQYF.

In the case of this clonotype: No conserved phenylalanine or tryptophan is present at the end of the CDR3, so a read error is the likely explanation. It is unclear where the CDR3 begins or ends on the DNA, so no DNA is shown, and the CDR3 is as TCRdb lists it. The chain couples TRBV7-2 to TRBJ1-1. Germline V gene lookup returns CDR1 SGHTA and CDR2 FQGNSA. The CDR3 region is 13 residues in length, termini included. The CDR3 sequence: CASSLEGLAEAFI.

This clonotype was found a few times. The chain uses TRBV10-3 and TRBJ2-7; 10 bases match TRBD2. V dropped 6 bases and J dropped 4; count of bases not matched to a gene: 6. The CDR3 has 14 residues. The germline V gene has CDR1 ENHRY and CDR2 SYGVKD. DNA for the CDR3: TGTGCCATCAGCGCGAGCGGGGGGGCATACGAGCAGTACTTC. Its translation: CAISASGGAYEQYF.

V gene TRBV10-1 combines with J gene TRBJ1-1; D possibly corresponds to TRBD1 (6 bases). Trimming took 10 bases from V and 3 from J, leaving 12 bases between them. The germline gives CDR1 WNHNN, CDR2 SYGVQD (reference sequence). The CDR3 runs to 12 residues. CDR3 sequence: CATLGGDTEAFF. The CDR3 DNA is TGCGCCACCCTAGGGGGGGACACTGAAGCTTTCTTT.

This clonotype was found many times. V is TRBV7-2 and J is TRBJ2-2; 12 positions match TRBD2. This CDR3 comprises 17 residues. CDR1 is SGHTA, CDR2 FQGNSA, per germline. The trim removed 3 bases at V and 7 bases at J, leaving 9 bases unmatched. In DNA, the CDR3 is TGTGCCAGCAGCTTCTCGCTAGCGGGGGGGCAGATCGGGGAGCTGTTTTTT. Its translation: CASSFSLAGGQIGELFF. Looking up the rest from reference TRBV7-2 and TRBJ2-2 gives the full variable domain: GAGVSQSPSNKVTEKGKDVELRCDPISGHTALYWYRQSLGQGLEFLIYFQGNSAPDKSGLPSDRFSAERTGGSVSTLTIQRTQQEDSAVYLCASSFSLAGGQIGELFFGEGSRLTVL.

Of note for this clonotype: One end of the junction is discordant with germline, which a read error may explain. The rearrangement joins TRBV5-1 to TRBJ1-4, with D perhaps TRBD1 (6 bases). The germline gives CDR1 SGHRS, CDR2 YFSETQ. This CDR3 region has 13 residues. The chain's CDR3 is CASTYRVAETLFF. In nucleotides, the CDR3 is TGTGCCAGTACGTACAGGGTGGCTGAAACACTGTTTTTT.

The chain employs TRBV12-3 or TRBV12-4 and TRBJ1-1, with D uncertain. Trimming pared 6 bases from V and 6 bases from J, leaving 11 bases between. CDR3 length: 12 amino acids. The CDR3 protein is CASSQGEAEAFF. The CDR3 DNA reads as TGTGCCAGCAGCCAAGGAGAGGCTGAAGCTTTCTTT.

In this sample, this clonotype turned up many times. The chain couples TRBV6-5 to TRBJ1-2; a weak D match, TRBD1 (5 bases). The CDR3 runs 14 residues. V lost 5 bases, J lost 8 bases, and 18 bases lay in between. Germline V gene data show CDR1 as MNHEY and CDR2 as SVGAGI. Here the CDR3 DNA reads TGTGCCAGCAGTCAGGTCACGGGGGTTAAAGGCTACACCTTC. Protein: CASSQVTGVKGYTF.

About this clonotype itself: With a much larger clone just one base away, this may be a read error. This sequence joins TRBV30 and TRBJ2-7; 7 bases align to TRBD2. V lost 5 bases, J lost 6 bases, and 7 bases stayed unmatched. CDR3 length equals 12 residues. Germline CDR1 and CDR2: GTSNPN and SVGIG (reference sequence). For the CDR3, the DNA is TGTGCCTGGGGTCCAGGACTAGGCGAGCAGTACTTC. It translates to CAWGPGLGEQYF.

The sample holds many counts of this clonotype. The gene calls are TRBV4-2 and TRBJ2-1, with 7 positions matching TRBD1. Looked up from germline, CDR1 is LGHNA and CDR2 is YNFKEQ. Trimming took 0 bases from V and 1 from J; bases not matched to a gene: 3. CDR3 size: 16 residues. CDR3 amino acids: CASSQDTGVSYNEQFF. The CDR3, as DNA: TGTGCCAGCAGCCAAGATACAGGGGTATCCTACAATGAGCAGTTCTTC.

Points on this clonotype: An end of the junction differs from the germline gene, which may be a read error. The gene calls are TRBV7-2 and TRBJ2-1; D not certain. Germline lookup yields CDR1 SGHTA and CDR2 FQGNSA. This CDR3 comprises 15 residues. CDR3 in DNA: TGTGCCAGCAGCCTAACAACAGAGTCCTACAATGACCAGTTCTTC. It specifies CASSLTTESYNDQFF.

Details on this clonotype: At one end, the junction sequence differs from germline, possibly due to a read error. Here the CDR3 DNA reads TGTGCCAGCAGCGTAGCTTCAGGTTTTAATTCACCCCTCCACTTT. It is translated as CASSVASGFNSPLHF. The chain recombines TRBV7-2 with TRBJ1-6; D is unresolved. Per germline, CDR1 SGHTA and CDR2 FQGNSA. The CDR3 contains 15 residues.

The gene calls are TRBV9 and TRBJ2-1, with 10 bases that match TRBD2. The germline V gene encodes CDR1 SGDLS and CDR2 YYNGEE. Trimming cost V 1 base and J 6 bases; bases outside gene matches: 10. The CDR3 contains 17 residues. The CDR3 loop reads CASSVNRSGGAVNEQFF. The CDR3 DNA reads TGTGCCAGCAGCGTAAATCGCAGCGGGGGGGCAGTCAATGAGCAGTTCTTC.

This rearrangement joins TRBV15 to TRBJ2-2; D is undetermined. Germline V gene data show CDR1 as LNHNV and CDR2 as YYDKDF (reference sequence). There are 15 residues in the CDR3. Trimming removed 0 bases from V and 7 bases from J, with 12 bases in between. CDR3 loop: CATSRDLPTHGELFF. Here the CDR3 DNA reads TGTGCCACCAGCAGAGATTTGCCGACTCACGGGGAGCTGTTTTTT.

This clonotype was detected only a few times. The chain couples TRBV10-3 to TRBJ2-1; TRBD2 aligns across 8 bases. The CDR3 spans 15 residues. J gave up 2 bases and V 0 bases, and 0 bases lay outside the gene matches. Germline lookup yields CDR1 ENHRY and CDR2 SYGVKD. The CDR3 DNA reads as TGTGCCATCAGTGAGTCGCGGGAGGCCTACAATGAGCAGTTCTTC. This translates into CAISESREAYNEQFF.

This clonotype was seen ten or more times. V usage is TRBV20-1 and J usage is TRBJ2-1; TRBD2 matches 7 bases. The junction had 6 bases not matched to a gene; V was cut back by 0 bases and J by 7 bases. This CDR3 has 14 residues. In germline, CDR1 is DFQATT, CDR2 SNEGSKA (reference sequence). CDR3 residues: CSARDSAGVNEQFF. CDR3 nucleotide sequence: TGCAGTGCTAGAGATTCGGCGGGGGTGAATGAGCAGTTCTTC.

This rearrangement joins TRBV2 to TRBJ2-4; 12 bases map to TRBD2. The J segment lost 2 bases and the V segment lost 6 bases, leaving 5 bases of the junction unmatched. In germline, CDR1 is SNHLY, CDR2 FYNNEI. This CDR3 is built from 16 residues. Here the CDR3 DNA reads TGTGCCAGCAGGCCGGGACTAGCGGGCCCCAAAAACATTCAGTACTTC. It encodes CASRPGLAGPKNIQYF.

This clonotype was seen once. The rearrangement joins TRBV7-6 to TRBJ1-6; no reliable D call. In germline, CDR1 is SGHVS, CDR2 FNYEAQ. With 5 bases removed from V and 19 bases from J, the gap between germline ends came to 27 bases. The CDR3 sequence is 15 residues long. The CDR3 DNA sequence: TGTGCCAGCAGCGCAGGACGGTTATCAAACCTCCACTTTCACTTT. It specifies CASSAGRLSNLHFHF.

Ten or more counts support this clonotype. The chain has TRBV12-3 or TRBV12-4 and TRBJ1-5; D ambiguous. The CDR3 has 15 residues. V dropped 6 bases and J dropped 2 bases, with 14 bases sitting between them. CDR3 sequence (DNA): TGTGCCAGCAGGCGGACTGTTTCGGGCAATCAGCCCCAGCATTTT. Translation gives CASRRTVSGNQPQHF.